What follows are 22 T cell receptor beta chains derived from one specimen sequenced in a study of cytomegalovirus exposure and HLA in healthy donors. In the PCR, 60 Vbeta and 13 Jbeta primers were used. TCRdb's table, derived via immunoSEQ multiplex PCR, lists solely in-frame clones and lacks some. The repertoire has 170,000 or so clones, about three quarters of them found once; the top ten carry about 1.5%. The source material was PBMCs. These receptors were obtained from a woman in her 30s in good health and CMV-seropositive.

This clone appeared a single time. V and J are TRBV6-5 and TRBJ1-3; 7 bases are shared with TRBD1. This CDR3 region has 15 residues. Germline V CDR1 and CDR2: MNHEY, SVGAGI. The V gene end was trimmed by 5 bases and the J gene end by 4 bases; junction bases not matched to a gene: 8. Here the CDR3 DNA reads TGTGCCAGCAGTAAATTGGGACAGACCGGAAACACCATATATTTT. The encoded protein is CASSKLGQTGNTIYF.

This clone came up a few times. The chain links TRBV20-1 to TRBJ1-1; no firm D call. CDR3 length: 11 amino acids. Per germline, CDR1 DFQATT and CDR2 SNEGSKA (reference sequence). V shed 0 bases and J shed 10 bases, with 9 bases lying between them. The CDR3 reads CSARDHPGAFF. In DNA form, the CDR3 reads TGCAGTGCTAGAGACCACCCCGGAGCTTTCTTT.

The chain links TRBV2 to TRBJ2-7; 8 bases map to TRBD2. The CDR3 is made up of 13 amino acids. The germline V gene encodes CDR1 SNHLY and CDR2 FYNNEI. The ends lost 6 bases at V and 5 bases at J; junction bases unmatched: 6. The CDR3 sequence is CASRRGGPNEQYF. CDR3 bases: TGTGCCAGCAGACGGGGGGGTCCAAACGAGCAGTACTTC.

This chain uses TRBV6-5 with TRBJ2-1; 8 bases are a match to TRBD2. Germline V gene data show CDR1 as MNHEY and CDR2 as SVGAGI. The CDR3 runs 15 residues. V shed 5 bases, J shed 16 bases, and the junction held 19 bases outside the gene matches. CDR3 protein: CASSVQRESLYREFF. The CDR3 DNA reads TGTGCCAGCAGTGTTCAGCGGGAGTCTTTGTATAGGGAATTCTTC.

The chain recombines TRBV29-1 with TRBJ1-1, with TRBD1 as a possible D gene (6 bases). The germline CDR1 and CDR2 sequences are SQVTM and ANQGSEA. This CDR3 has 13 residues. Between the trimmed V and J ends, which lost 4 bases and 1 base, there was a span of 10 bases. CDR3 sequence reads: CSVAGAPNTEAFF. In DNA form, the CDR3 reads TGCAGCGTTGCAGGGGCTCCGAACACTGAAGCTTTCTTT.

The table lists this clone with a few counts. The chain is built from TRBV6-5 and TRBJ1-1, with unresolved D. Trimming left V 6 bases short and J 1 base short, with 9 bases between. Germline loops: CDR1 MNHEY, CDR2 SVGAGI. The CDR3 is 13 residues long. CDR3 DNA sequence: TGTGCCAGCAGCCCTCTCGGGAACACTGAAGCTTTCTTT. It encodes CASSPLGNTEAFF.

The CDR3 sequence is CASLSSGNTIYF. The CDR3 DNA is TGTGCCAGCCTGAGCTCTGGAAACACCATATATTTT. The rearrangement joins TRBV6-1 to TRBJ1-3, with D hard to call. Germline V gives CDR1 MNHNS, CDR2 SASEGT. This CDR3 has 12 amino acids. V shed 8 bases and J shed 0 bases, with 5 bases lying between them.

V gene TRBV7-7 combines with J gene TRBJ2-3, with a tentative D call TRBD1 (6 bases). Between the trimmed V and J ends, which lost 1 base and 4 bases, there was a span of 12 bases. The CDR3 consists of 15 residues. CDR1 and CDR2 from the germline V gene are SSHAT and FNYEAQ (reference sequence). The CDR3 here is CASSLGGGISDTQYF. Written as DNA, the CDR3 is TGTGCCAGCAGCTTAGGAGGGGGTATATCAGATACGCAGTATTTT.

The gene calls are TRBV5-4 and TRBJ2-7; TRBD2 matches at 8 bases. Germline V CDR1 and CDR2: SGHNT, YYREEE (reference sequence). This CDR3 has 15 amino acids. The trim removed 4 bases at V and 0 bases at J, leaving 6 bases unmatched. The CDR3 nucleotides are TGTGCCAGCAGCCCGAGCGGGGGCTACTCCTACGAGCAGTACTTC. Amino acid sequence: CASSPSGGYSYEQYF.

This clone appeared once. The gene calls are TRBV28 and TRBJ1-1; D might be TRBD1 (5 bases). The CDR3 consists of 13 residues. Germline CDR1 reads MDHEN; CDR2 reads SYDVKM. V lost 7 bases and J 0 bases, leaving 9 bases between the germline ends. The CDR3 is CASTGGLNTEAFF. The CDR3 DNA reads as TGTGCCAGCACGGGGGGGTTGAACACTGAAGCTTTCTTT.

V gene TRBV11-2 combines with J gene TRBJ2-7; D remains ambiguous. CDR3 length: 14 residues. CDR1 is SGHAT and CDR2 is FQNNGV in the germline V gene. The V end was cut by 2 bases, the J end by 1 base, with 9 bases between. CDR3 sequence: CASSLSTGSYEQYF. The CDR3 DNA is TGTGCCAGCAGCTTATCTACGGGTTCCTACGAGCAGTACTTC.

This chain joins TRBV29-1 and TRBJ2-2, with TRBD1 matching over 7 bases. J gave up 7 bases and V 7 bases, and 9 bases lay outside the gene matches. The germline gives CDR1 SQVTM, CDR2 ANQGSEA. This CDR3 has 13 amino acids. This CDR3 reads CSATTGLGGELFF. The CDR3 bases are TGCAGCGCCACGACAGGGCTGGGCGGGGAGCTGTTTTTT.

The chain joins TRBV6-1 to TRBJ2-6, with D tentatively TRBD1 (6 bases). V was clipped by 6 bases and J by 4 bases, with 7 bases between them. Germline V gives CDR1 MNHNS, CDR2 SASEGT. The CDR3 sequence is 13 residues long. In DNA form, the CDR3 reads TGTGCCAGCAGGGGGGCGGGGGCCAACGTCCTGACTTTC. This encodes CASRGAGANVLTF.

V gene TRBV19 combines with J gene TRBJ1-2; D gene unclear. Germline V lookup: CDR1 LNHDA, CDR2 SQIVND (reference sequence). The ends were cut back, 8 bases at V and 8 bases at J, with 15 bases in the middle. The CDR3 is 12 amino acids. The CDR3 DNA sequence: TGTGCCAGTCAGTTGTGGGCAGGAGGCTACACCTTC. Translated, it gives CASQLWAGGYTF.

CDR3 protein: CRLLPQGAGPRNTEAFF. The CDR3 DNA reads as TGCAGACTCCTCCCACAGGGGGCAGGGCCTCGAAACACTGAAGCTTTCTTT. The V gene is TRBV29-1, the J gene TRBJ1-1; 9 bases align to TRBD1. The germline CDR1 and CDR2 sequences are SQVTM and ANQGSEA. The CDR3 runs to 17 residues.

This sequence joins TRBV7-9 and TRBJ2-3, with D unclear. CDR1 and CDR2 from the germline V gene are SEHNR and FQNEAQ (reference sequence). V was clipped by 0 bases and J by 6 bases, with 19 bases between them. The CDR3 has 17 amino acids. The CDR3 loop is CASSLALVWALRDTQYF. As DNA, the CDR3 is TGTGCCAGCAGCTTAGCACTGGTCTGGGCCTTAAGGGATACGCAGTATTTT.

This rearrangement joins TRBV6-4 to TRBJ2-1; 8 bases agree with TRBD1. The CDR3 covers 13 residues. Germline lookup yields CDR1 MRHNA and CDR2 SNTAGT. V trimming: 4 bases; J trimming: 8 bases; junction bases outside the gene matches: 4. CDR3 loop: CASSVIQGDEQFF. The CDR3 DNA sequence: TGTGCCAGCAGTGTCATACAGGGGGATGAGCAGTTCTTC.

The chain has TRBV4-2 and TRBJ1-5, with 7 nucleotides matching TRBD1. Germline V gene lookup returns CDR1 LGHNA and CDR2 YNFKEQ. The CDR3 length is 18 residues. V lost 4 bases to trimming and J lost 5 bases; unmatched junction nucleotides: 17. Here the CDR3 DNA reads TGTGCCAGCAGCCCGAAACTTACAGGGGTAGGGGCAGATCAGCCCCAGCATTTT. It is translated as CASSPKLTGVGADQPQHF.

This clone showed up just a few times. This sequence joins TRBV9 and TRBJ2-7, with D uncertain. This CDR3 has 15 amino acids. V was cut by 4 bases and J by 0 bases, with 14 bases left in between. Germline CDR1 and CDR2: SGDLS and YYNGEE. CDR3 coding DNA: TGTGCCAGCAGCCAGCGACCGGCGAGCTCCTACGAGCAGTACTTC. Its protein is CASSQRPASSYEQYF.

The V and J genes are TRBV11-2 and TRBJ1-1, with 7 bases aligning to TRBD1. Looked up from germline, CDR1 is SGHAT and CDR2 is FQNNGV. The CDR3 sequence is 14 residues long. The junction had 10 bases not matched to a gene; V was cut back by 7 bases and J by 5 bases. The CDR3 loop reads CASILTGIGTEAFF. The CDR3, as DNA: TGTGCCAGCATCCTGACAGGGATAGGGACTGAAGCTTTCTTT.

The CDR3 loop reads CASSQGSKTYEQYF. Here the CDR3 DNA reads TGTGCCAGCAGCCAGGGTTCGAAGACCTACGAGCAGTACTTC. V gene TRBV9 combines with J gene TRBJ2-7; possibly TRBD1 for D (5 bases). The CDR3 runs to 14 residues. Looked up from germline, CDR1 is SGDLS and CDR2 is YYNGEE. The germline V and J ends were trimmed by 4 bases and 2 bases, with 13 bases remaining between them.

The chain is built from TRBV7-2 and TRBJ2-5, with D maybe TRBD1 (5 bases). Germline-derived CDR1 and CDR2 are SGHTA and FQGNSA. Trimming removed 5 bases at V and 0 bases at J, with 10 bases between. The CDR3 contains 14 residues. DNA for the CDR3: TGTGCCAGCAGCCTCCACAGGTACCAAGAGACCCAGTACTTC. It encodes CASSLHRYQETQYF.